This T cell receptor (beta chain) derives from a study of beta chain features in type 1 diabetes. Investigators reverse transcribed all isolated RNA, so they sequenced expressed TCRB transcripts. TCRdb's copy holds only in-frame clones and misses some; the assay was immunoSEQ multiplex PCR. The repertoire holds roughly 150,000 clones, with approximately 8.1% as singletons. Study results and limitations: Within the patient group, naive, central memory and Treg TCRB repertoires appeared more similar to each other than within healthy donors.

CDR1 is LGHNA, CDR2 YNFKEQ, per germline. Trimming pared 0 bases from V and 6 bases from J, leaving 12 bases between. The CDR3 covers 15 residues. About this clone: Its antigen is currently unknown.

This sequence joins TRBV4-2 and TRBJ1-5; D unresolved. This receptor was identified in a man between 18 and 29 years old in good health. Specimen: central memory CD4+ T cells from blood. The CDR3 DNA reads TGTGCCAGCAGCCAAGAGACGGGAGGGCCTCAGCCCCAGCATTTT. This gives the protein CASSQETGGPQPQHF.